These 7 T cell receptor beta chains came from one sample sequenced in a study of T cell responses to AZD1222 COVID-19 vaccine (dated by TCRdb to the early 2020s). What this sample's time point label stands for: baseline before first vaccination. The library was generated by the immunoSEQ multiplex PCR assay. This is the immuneACCESS table as TCRdb keeps it, with only in-frame sequences that have V and J called. A part of the clones is gone; compared with another copy, unresolved V genes explain less than half, and the rest is unexplained. This sample has about 100,000 clones in its table, and around 84% of those were observed once. The ten largest clones capture about 1.5% of the sample. The sequenced sample was peripheral blood, obtained on day 0 of AZD1222 vaccination. The receptor source for this set is an adult in good health.

Regarding this clone: The junction and the germline gene differ at one end; a read error may be behind it. The rearrangement uses TRBV7-7 and TRBJ2-5, with a weak D call TRBD2 (6 bases). CDR1 and CDR2 from the germline V gene are SSHAT and FNYEAQ (reference sequence). The CDR3 sequence is 18 residues long. The CDR3 DNA reads as TGTGCTAGCAGCTCCGGGGGTGCGGGTATGCATAGGGGAGAGACCCAGTACTTC. The encoded protein is CASSSGGAGMHRGETQYF.

The chain couples TRBV27 to TRBJ1-2; no reliable D call. The CDR3 length is 13 residues. V lost 3 bases and J 2 bases, leaving 7 bases between the germline ends. Germline CDR1 reads MNHEY; CDR2 reads SMNVEV (reference sequence). The CDR3 region is CASSFRENYGYTF. CDR3 coding DNA: TGTGCCAGCAGTTTCAGAGAGAACTATGGCTACACCTTC.

The chain links TRBV29-1 to TRBJ1-3; D is unresolved. V dropped 0 bases and J dropped 5 bases, with 5 bases sitting between them. CDR1 and CDR2 from the germline V gene are SQVTM and ANQGSEA. The CDR3 extends over 12 amino acids. The CDR3 DNA follows: TGCAGCGTTGAAGATCCCCGAAACACCATATATTTT. This codes for CSVEDPRNTIYF.

V usage is TRBV11-3 and J usage is TRBJ2-2, with 8 bases aligning to TRBD1. V gave up 5 bases and J gave up 5 bases; unmatched junction bases: 4. CDR1 and CDR2 (germline): SGHNT, YENEEA. The CDR3 extends over 14 amino acids. The CDR3: CASSPRQGTGELFF. CDR3 in DNA: TGTGCCAGCAGCCCAAGACAGGGGACCGGGGAGCTGTTTTTT. Full variable domain (outside the CDR3, taken from reference TRBV11-3 and TRBJ2-2): EAGVVQSPRYKIIEKKQPVAFWCNPISGHNTLYWYLQNLGQGPELLIRYENEEAVDDSQLPKDRFSAERLKGVDSTLKIQPAELGDSAVYLCASSPRQGTGELFFGEGSRLTVL.

The gene calls are TRBV20-1 and TRBJ1-5, with a possible D match to TRBD1 (5 bases). V lost 3 bases and J 3 bases, leaving 15 bases between the germline ends. Looked up from germline, CDR1 is DFQATT and CDR2 is SNEGSKA (reference sequence). The CDR3 has 15 residues. The CDR3 reads CSASSWGFSNQPQHF. CDR3 nucleotides: TGCAGTGCTAGTTCTTGGGGGTTTTCCAATCAGCCCCAGCATTTT.

Here the CDR3 DNA reads TGTGCCAGCAGCGTAGATGAGTGGGAGCAGTTCTTC. The encoded protein is CASSVDEWEQFF. This chain joins TRBV9 and TRBJ2-1, with D unclear. V lost 0 bases and J lost 10, with 8 bases in between. Looked up from germline, CDR1 is SGDLS and CDR2 is YYNGEE. The CDR3 totals 12 residues.

The V and J genes are TRBV5-1 and TRBJ1-2; no reliable D call. V was clipped by 0 bases and J by 0 bases, with 12 bases between them. The CDR3 totals 16 residues. Germline V lookup: CDR1 SGHRS, CDR2 YFSETQ. CDR3 DNA: TGCGCCAGCAGCTTGGAGCCGTTCGATTCTAACTATGGCTACACCTTC. The encoded protein is CASSLEPFDSNYGYTF.